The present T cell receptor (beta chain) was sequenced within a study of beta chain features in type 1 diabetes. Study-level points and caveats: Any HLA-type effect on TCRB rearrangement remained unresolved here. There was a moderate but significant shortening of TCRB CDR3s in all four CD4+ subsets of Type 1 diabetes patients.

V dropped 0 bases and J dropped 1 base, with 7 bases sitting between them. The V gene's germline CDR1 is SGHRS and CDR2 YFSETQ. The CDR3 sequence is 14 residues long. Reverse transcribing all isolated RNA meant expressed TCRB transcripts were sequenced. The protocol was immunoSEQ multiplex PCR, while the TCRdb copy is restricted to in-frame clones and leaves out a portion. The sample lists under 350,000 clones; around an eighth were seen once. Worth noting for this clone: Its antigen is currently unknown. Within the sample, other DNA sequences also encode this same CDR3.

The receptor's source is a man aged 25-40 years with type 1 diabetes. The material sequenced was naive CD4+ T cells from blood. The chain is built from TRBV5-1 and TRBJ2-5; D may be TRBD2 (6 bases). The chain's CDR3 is CASSLVGGQETQYF. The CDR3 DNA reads TGCGCCAGCAGCTTGGTGGGGGGCCAAGAGACCCAGTACTTC.